This T cell receptor (beta chain) came from a study of T cells after yellow fever vaccination. TCRdb ran MiXCR on the 5' RACE reads and lists one entry per CDR3 protein. This sample has about 510,000 distinct CDR3 sequences; 21% occur once, and the top ten carry about 16%. This clonotype was seen only a few times. The antigen is undetermined. The CDR3 consists of 13 residues. Germline values: CDR1 MNHNY, CDR2 SVGAGI (reference sequence). V shed 4 bases and J shed 6 bases, with 10 bases lying between them. Study-wide results and caveats: FACS-sorted repertoires could contain abundant clonotypes contaminating from the bulk population. Booster sampling recovered most clones from primary vaccination (96% CD4, 88% CD8).

The sample consisted of PBMCs, taken roughly 23 days after the first yellow fever vaccination. This receptor was taken from a young man who received the YFV17D yellow fever vaccine. The chain is built from TRBV6-6 and TRBJ1-3; perhaps TRBD1 as D (5 bases). The CDR3 reads CASSSGTQNTIYF. CDR3 sequence (DNA): TGTGCCAGCAGTTCGGGGACGCAAAACACCATATATTTT.